This TCR beta chain derives from a study of neurological immune-mediated disorders. Study-wide context: The roughly 35 patients with multiple sclerosis comprised roughly 30 relapsing-remitting cases and 3 secondary progressive cases.

Noted time point: longitudinal time-point 3. TCRdb re-called the 5' RACE reads through MiXCR, storing one row per CDR3 protein. The sample shows about 81,000 distinct CDR3 sequences, under 4.5% of them seen only once. This clonotype was seen ten or more times. This CDR3 comprises 14 residues. The germline V gene has CDR1 MNHEY and CDR2 SMNVEV (reference sequence). V lost 0 bases to trimming and J lost 4 bases, with 9 bases between them. V is TRBV27 and J is TRBJ2-5; D is uncertain. The specimen was PBMCs. The clonotype was recovered from a woman aged 55-69 years with multiple sclerosis. The CDR3 DNA reads as TGTGCCAGCAGTTTATCGGTAGCCATAGAGACCCAGTACTTC. Protein product: CASSLSVAIETQYF.